The source of this T cell receptor (beta chain) is a study of T cell responses to AZD1222 COVID-19 vaccine (dated by TCRdb to about 2021). Some background on the complete study: TCR sequencing covered 230 to 250 trial participants: about 210 given two doses of AZD1222 and 26 given two doses of MenACWY control vaccine. Trial participants were enrolled by age into subgroups of 18-55, 56-69 and 70-plus years, and around 140, 26 and 57 TCR-sequenced participants, respectively, were included in these subgroups.

The time point label corresponds to: about 28 days (+/-7) after the second vaccine dose. Because spike-specific TCR depth and breadth did not differ between the two schedules, AZD1222 recipients who got a second dose at roughly 4 weeks were pooled with those who got a second dose at roughly 12 weeks. The vaccinee samples were drawn from two UK trials, COV001 and COV002, one of which was a single-blind randomized controlled phase 2/3 trial testing AZD1222 (ChAdOx1 nCoV-19) in healthy adults. For TCRbeta chain sequencing, PBMC samples from trial participants were taken at day 0 and at day 28 after the second dose. Looking up the germline V gene (reference sequence) yields CDR1 MNHEY and CDR2 SMNVEV. The V end loses 8 bases and the J end loses 1 base, and a stretch of 9 bases separates them. CDR3 length: 13 amino acids, cysteine to phenylalanine. Left in the record is the CDR3 DNA by itself, 39 bases read in frame from the first base.

As for this clone: Its antigen remains unidentified. Per-base qualities were not stored, and no clone one base away is much larger.

The CDR3 regions of human TCRbeta chains were subjected to immunosequencing. Under the source paper's analysis protocol: Repertoire TCRs were checked for matches against a reference library of SARS-CoV-2-specific TCRs that had been generated using the MIRA antigen-specificity platform. Breadth was defined as the fraction of unique TCRs that were SARS-CoV-2-associated. Depth was defined as the fraction of total T cells that were SARS-CoV-2-associated. Using the MIRA data, each spike-specific TCR was assigned both to the spike region to which the TCR was reactive and to a CD4 or CD8 class. Log10-transformed breadth and depth values were compared by one-way ANOVA with Sidak's multiple comparisons tests. The source is immuneACCESS, and TCRdb retained only in-frame sequences with V and J called. Part of the clones is not carried over; for the studies checked, unresolved V genes explain less than half of this, and the remainder is unexplained. The DNA gave D and trimming, while V, J and clone size come from that table. The sample yields about 120,000 clones; 85% to 95% were counted once. The ten biggest clones cover 4% to 6% of the sample.

What the work shows at the level of the full study, not this receptor alone: In the small 56-69-year group, the increase in depth fell short of significance, most likely because of low power. No day 14 peak-response samples were available, so repertoires were characterized only after the peak T cell response. The whole spike protein was spanned by vaccine-associated CD4 TCRs, and dominant responses were seen in regions 160-218 and 743-854. After two AZD1222 doses, both the breadth and the depth of spike-specific TCRs were significantly higher than at day 0 and than in MenACWY recipients. Reportedly, close to half of the unique spike-specific TCRs recognized epitopes lying outside the regions that are mutated in the B.1.351 and B.1.1.7 variants. Only six or seven AZD1222 recipients were SARS-CoV-2 seropositive at baseline, limiting conclusions about previously exposed vaccinees. Participants were mostly white British and included more females than males, and it was suggested by the authors that clonal diversity may have been underestimated.

The rearranged chain carries TRBV27 and TRBJ2-1; tentative D gene TRBD1, with 6 bases matching. The source material was peripheral blood, sampled 28 days after the second AZD1222 dose. The origin of this receptor is an adult who received the AZD1222 COVID-19 vaccine. CDR3 protein: CASQGRSYNEQFF. Here is the DNA: TGTGCCAGCCAGGGGCGGTCCTACAATGAGCAGTTCTTC.